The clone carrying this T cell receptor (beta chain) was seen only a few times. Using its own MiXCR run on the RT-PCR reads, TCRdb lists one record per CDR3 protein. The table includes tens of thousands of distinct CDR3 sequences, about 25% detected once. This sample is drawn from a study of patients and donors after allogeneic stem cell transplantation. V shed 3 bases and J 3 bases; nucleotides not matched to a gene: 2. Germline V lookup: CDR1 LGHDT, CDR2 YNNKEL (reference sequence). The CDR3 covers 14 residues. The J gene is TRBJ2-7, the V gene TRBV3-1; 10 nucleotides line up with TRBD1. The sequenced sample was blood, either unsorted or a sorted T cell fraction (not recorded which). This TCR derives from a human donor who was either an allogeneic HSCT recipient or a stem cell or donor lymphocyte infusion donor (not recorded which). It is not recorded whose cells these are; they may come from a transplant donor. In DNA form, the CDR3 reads TGTGCCAGCAGCCACCGGGACAGGGGCTACGAGCAGTACTTC. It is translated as CASSHRDRGYEQYF.